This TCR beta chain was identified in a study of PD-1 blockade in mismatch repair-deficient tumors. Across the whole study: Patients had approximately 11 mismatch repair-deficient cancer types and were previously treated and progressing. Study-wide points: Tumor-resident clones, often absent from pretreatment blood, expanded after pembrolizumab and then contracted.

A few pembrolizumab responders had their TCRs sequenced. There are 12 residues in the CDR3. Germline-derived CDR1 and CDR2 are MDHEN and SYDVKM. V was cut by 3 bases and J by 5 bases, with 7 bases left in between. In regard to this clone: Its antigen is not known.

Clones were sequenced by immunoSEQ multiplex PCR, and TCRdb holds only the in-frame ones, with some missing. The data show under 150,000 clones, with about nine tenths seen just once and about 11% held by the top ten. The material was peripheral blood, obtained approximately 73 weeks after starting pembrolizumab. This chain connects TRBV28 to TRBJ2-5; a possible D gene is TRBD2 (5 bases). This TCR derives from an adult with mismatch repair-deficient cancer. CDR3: CASSLERETQYF. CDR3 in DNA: TGTGCCAGCAGTTTGGAGCGGGAGACCCAGTACTTC. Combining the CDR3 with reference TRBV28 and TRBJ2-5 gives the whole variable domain DVKVTQSSRYLVKRTGEKVFLECVQDMDHENMFWYRQDPGLGLRLIYFSYDVKMKEKGDIPEGYSVSREKKERFSLILESASTNQTSMYLCASSLERETQYFGPGTRLLVL.